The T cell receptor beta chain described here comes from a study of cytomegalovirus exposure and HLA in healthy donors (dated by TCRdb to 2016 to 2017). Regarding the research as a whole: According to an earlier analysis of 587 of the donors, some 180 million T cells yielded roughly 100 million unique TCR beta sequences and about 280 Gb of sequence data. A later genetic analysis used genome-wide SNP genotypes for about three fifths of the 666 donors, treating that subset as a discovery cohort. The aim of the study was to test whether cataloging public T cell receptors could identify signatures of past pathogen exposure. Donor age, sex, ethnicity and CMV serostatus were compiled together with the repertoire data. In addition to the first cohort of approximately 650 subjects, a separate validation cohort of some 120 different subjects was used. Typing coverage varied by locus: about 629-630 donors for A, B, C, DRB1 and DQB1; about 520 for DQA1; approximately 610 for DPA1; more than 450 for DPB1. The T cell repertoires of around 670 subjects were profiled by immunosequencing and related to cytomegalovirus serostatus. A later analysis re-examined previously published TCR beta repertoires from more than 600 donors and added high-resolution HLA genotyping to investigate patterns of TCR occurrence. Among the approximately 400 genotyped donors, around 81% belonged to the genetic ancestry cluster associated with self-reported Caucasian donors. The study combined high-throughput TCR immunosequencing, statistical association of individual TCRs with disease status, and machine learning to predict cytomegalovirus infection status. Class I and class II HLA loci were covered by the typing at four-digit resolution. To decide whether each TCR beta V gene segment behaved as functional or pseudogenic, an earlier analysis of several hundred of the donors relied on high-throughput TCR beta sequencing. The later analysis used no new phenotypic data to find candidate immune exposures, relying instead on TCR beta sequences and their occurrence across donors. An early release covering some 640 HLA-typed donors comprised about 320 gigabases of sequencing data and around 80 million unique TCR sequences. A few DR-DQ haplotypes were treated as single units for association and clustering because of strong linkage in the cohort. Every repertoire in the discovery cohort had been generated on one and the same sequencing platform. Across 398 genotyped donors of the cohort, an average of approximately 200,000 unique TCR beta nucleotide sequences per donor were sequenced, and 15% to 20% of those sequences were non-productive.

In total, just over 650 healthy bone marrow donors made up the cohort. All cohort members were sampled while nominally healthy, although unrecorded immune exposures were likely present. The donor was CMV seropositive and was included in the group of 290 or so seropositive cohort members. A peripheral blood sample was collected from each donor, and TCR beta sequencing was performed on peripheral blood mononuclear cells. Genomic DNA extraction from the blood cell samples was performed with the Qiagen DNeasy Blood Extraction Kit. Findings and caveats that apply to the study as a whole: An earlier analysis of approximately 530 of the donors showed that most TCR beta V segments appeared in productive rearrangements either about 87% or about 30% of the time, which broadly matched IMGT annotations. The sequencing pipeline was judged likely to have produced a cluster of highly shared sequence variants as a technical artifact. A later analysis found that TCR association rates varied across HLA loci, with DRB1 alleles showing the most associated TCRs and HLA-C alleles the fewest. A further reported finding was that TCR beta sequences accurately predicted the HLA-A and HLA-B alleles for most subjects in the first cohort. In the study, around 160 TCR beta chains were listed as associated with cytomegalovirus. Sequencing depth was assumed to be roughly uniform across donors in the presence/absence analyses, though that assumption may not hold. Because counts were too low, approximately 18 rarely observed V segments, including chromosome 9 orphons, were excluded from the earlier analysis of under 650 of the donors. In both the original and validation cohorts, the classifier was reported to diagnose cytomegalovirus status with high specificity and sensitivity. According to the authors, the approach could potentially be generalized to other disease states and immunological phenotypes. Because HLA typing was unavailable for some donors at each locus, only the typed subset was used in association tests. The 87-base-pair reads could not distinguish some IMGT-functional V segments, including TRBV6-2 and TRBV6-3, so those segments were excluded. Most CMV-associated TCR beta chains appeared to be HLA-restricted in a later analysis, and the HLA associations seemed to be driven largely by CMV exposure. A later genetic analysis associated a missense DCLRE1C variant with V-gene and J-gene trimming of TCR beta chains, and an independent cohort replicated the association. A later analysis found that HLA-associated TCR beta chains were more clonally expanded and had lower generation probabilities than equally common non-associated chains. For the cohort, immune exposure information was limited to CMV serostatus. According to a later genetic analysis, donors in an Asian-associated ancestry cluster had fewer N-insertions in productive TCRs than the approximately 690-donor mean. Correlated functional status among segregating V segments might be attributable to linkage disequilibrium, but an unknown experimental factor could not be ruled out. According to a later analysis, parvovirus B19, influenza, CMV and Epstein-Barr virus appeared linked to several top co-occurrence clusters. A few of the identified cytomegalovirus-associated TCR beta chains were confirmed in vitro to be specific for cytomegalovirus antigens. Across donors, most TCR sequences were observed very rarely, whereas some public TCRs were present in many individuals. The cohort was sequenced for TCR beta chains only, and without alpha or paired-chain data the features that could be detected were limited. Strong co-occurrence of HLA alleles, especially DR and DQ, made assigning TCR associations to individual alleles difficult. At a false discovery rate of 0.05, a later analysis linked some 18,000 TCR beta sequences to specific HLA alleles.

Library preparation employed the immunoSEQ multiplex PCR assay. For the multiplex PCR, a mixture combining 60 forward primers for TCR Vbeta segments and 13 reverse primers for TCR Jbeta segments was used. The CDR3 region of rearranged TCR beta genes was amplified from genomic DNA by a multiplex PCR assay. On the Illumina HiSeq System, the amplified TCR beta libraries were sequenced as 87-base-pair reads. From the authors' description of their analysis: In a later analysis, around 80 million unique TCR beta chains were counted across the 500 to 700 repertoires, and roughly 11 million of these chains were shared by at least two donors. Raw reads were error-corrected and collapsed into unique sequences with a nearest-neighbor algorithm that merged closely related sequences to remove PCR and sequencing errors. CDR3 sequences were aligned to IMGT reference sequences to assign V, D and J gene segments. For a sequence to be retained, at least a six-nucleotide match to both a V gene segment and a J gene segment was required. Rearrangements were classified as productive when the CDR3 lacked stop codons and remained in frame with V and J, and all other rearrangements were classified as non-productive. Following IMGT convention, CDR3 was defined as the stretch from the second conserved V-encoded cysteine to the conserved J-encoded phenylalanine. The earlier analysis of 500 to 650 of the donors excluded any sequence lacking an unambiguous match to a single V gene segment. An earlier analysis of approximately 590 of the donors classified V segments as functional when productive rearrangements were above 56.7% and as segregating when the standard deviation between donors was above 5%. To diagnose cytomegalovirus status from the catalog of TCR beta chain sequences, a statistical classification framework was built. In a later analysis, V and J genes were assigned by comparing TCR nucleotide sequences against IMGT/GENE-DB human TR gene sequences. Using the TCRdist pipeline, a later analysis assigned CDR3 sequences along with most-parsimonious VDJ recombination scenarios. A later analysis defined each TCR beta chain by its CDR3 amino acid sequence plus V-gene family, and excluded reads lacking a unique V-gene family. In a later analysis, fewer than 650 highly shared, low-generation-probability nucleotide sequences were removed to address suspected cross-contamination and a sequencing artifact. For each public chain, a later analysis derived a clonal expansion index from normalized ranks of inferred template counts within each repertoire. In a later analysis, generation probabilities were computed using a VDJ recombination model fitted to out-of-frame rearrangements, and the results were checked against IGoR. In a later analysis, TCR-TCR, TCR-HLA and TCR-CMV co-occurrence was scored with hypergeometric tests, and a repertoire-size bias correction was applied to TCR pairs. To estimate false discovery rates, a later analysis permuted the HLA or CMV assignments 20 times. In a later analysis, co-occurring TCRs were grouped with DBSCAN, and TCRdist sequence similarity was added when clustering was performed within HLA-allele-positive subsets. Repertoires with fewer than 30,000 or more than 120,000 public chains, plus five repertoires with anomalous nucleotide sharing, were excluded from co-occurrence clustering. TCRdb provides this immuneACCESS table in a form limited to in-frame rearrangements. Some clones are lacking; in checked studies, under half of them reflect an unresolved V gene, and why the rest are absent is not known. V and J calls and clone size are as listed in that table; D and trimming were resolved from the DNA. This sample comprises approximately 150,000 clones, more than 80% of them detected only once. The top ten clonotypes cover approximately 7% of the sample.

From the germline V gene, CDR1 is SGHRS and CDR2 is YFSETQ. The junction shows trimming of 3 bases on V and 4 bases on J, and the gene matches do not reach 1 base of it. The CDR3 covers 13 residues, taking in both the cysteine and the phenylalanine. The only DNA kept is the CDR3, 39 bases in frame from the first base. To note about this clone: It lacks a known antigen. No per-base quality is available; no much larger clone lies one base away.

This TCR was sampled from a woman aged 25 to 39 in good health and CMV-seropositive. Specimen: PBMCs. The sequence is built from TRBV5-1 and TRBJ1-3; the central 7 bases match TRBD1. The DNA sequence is TGCGCCAGCAGCTCGGGACAGGGAAACACCATATATTTT. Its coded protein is CASSSGQGNTIYF. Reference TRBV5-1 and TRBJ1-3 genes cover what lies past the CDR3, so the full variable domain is KAGVTQTPRYLIKTRGQQVTLSCSPISGHRSVSWYQQTPGQGLQFLFEYFSETQRNKGNFPGRFSGRQFSNSRSEMNVSTLELGDSALYLCASSSGQGNTIYFGEGSWLTVV.